The 9 T cell receptor beta chains in this list originate from one sample, sequenced in a study of blood T cell repertoires in COVID-19. The protocol was immunoSEQ multiplex PCR, while the TCRdb copy is restricted to in-frame clones and leaves out a portion. The sample records some 120,000 clones, 86% being singletons. Sequencing was carried out using peripheral blood. The receptor source for this set is a man aged 40-49 years with acute or convalescent COVID-19.

V and J are TRBV3-1 (or the pseudogene TRBV3-2) and TRBJ2-3; 9 bases line up with TRBD1. Losses at the gene ends were 4 bases for V and 0 bases for J; bases not matched to a gene: 2. This CDR3 has 15 amino acids. The germline CDR1 and CDR2 sequences are LGHDT and YNNKEL (reference sequence). This CDR3 is CASSPGQGSTDTQYF. CDR3 nucleotides: TGTGCCAGCAGCCCAGGACAGGGGAGCACAGATACGCAGTATTTT.

This chain links TRBV10-1 with TRBJ2-3, with 14 nucleotides matching TRBD2. Germline V gene data show CDR1 as WNHNN and CDR2 as SYGVQD (reference sequence). The CDR3 length is 17 residues. The junction had 4 bases not matched to a gene; V was cut back by 0 bases and J by 5 bases. The CDR3 DNA reads TGCGCCAGCAGTGAGTCGTGGGGACTAGCGGGAGTAGATACGCAGTATTTT. It specifies CASSESWGLAGVDTQYF.

The chain has TRBV15 and TRBJ2-1, with no clear D. CDR3 length: 12 residues. V dropped 1 base and J dropped 4 bases, with 2 bases sitting between them. CDR1 and CDR2 from the germline V gene are LNHNV and YYDKDF (reference sequence). CDR3 coding DNA: TGTGCCACCAGCAGAGTATACAATGAGCAGTTCTTC. Translation: CATSRVYNEQFF.

The CDR3 protein is CASSQPSGVGYGYTF. As DNA, the CDR3 is TGTGCCAGCAGCCAACCCTCAGGGGTGGGCTATGGCTACACCTTC. The V call is TRBV3-1 (or the pseudogene TRBV3-2), the J call TRBJ1-2; D is possibly TRBD1 (6 bases). The germline V gene encodes CDR1 LGHDT and CDR2 YNNKEL (reference sequence). The length of the CDR3 is 15 residues. Trimming shortened V by 2 bases and J by 4 bases, and 14 bases separated the two germline ends.

This clone was counted only a few times. The DNA is omitted, as the CDR3 cannot be located on it reliably, and the CDR3 follows TCRdb's listing. The chain couples TRBV27 to TRBJ2-7; TRBD1 reflects the table's D call only, with no check against the DNA. Germline CDR1 reads MNHEY; CDR2 reads SMNVEV (reference sequence). The CDR3 is 15 residues long, ends included. CDR3 sequence: CASSTSGQGLYEQYF.

CDR3 nucleotides: TGTGCCAGCAGCCCCCGGACAGGGGGAGTTGACTATGGCTACACCTTC. Amino acids: CASSPRTGGVDYGYTF. The V and J genes are TRBV9 and TRBJ1-2; TRBD1 aligns across 10 bases. J lost 3 bases, V lost 4 bases, and 9 bases had no gene match. The CDR3 loop spans 16 amino acids. Germline loops: CDR1 SGDLS, CDR2 YYNGEE.

A single count supports this clone. V and J are TRBV3-1 (or the pseudogene TRBV3-2) and TRBJ2-4, with D maybe TRBD1 (6 bases). The length of the CDR3 is 15 residues. Germline lookup yields CDR1 LGHDT and CDR2 YNNKEL (reference sequence). V lost 3 bases, J lost 3 bases, and 12 bases lay in between. In DNA form, the CDR3 reads TGTGCCAGCAGCCAGTATCAACAGGGCAAAAACATTCAGTACTTC. This gives the protein CASSQYQQGKNIQYF.

J is TRBJ1-6 and V is TRBV5-4; TRBD1 might be the D (5 bases). The ends were cut back, 0 bases at V and 7 bases at J, with 17 bases in the middle. CDR3 length: 17 amino acids. The germline CDR1 and CDR2 sequences are SGHNT and YYREEE (reference sequence). The CDR3 DNA reads TGTGCCAGCAGCTTGGTCGGGACTCCAAATGGGAATTCACCCCTCCACTTT. It translates to CASSLVGTPNGNSPLHF.

The V and J genes are TRBV7-2 and TRBJ1-2; no clear D. Germline CDR1 reads SGHTA; CDR2 reads FQGNSA. Trimming left V 7 bases short and J 7 bases short, with 16 bases between. This CDR3 spans 13 amino acids. The CDR3 sequence is CASNFGPGFGYTF. The CDR3, as DNA: TGTGCCAGCAACTTTGGGCCTGGATTTGGCTACACCTTC. Using reference TRBV7-2 and TRBJ1-2 for the parts outside the CDR3, the full variable domain is GAGVSQSPSNKVTEKGKDVELRCDPISGHTALYWYRQSLGQGLEFLIYFQGNSAPDKSGLPSDRFSAERTGGSVSTLTIQRTQQEDSAVYLCASNFGPGFGYTFGSGTRLTVV.